Sequencing of this TCR beta chain was carried out in a study of shared clonotypes between healthy human individuals. Germline CDR1 reads LNHDA; CDR2 reads SQIVND (reference sequence). The length of the CDR3 is 15 residues. The junction had 12 bases not matched to a gene; V was cut back by 4 bases and J by 8 bases. Sequenced by immunoSEQ multiplex PCR; TCRdb stores in-frame clones only, minus some. The sample lists under 850,000 clones, 55% to 80% occurring once. Sequencing input: memory CD4+ T cells sorted from blood. Documented subset: CD45RA-negative fraction. V and J are TRBV19 and TRBJ2-3; 7 nucleotides agree with TRBD2. The receptor was isolated from a woman aged 25 to 45 in good health. The CDR3 coding sequence is TGTGCCAGTAGTACCAAAGCGGGACGGGGCGGTACGCAGTATTTT. Translation gives CASSTKAGRGGTQYF. The full variable domain, rest sourced from reference TRBV19 and TRBJ2-3, is DGGITQSPKYLFRKEGQNVTLSCEQNLNHDAMYWYRQDPGQGLRLIYYSQIVNDFQKGDIAEGYSVSREKKESFPLTVTSAQKNPTAFYLCASSTKAGRGGTQYFGPGTRLTVL.